One sample yielded the 10 T cell receptor beta chains listed below, sequenced in a study of blood T cell repertoires in COVID-19 (dated by TCRdb to 2019 to 2021). The method was the immunoSEQ multiplex PCR assay. TCRdb's version of the immuneACCESS table is confined to in-frame rearrangements and falls short of the full clone set. An unresolved V gene accounts for under half of the shortfall where checked; the remainder is of unknown origin. The sample records about 380,000 clones, approximately 90% of which are singletons. The ten most abundant clones make up roughly 1.2% of the sample. Sequencing was carried out using PBMCs or T cells enriched from blood (not recorded which). The receptors stem from a woman in her late teens or twenties who had recovered from COVID-19.

A few counts support this clone. Other nucleotide sequences from this sample produce the same CDR3. The chain joins TRBV5-6 to TRBJ2-7, with a possible D match to TRBD1 (7 bases). The CDR3 runs to 13 residues. CDR1 SGHDT and CDR2 YYEEEE come from the germline V gene. V gave up 4 bases and J gave up 4 bases, with 12 bases separating them. CDR3: CASSGGTAYEQYF. The CDR3, as DNA: TGTGCCAGCAGCGGAGGGACAGCGTACGAGCAGTACTTC.

This sequence joins TRBV5-1 and TRBJ1-3, with TRBD1 matching 7 bases. This CDR3 has 14 residues. The germline V gene has CDR1 SGHRS and CDR2 YFSETQ. V was clipped by 0 bases and J by 8 bases; unmatched bases: 5. CDR3 protein: CASSLETRGDTIYF. The CDR3 DNA is TGCGCCAGCAGCTTGGAAACCAGGGGGGACACCATATATTTT.

The chain is built from TRBV10-3 and TRBJ2-3; D is perhaps TRBD2 (5 bases). Germline lookup yields CDR1 ENHRY and CDR2 SYGVKD. The CDR3 is 16 residues long. Trimming took 4 bases from V and 2 from J, leaving 16 bases between them. CDR3 DNA sequence: TGTGCCATCAGTGCCTTCGGGGAGCGGCCCACAGATACGCAGTATTTT. This gives the protein CAISAFGERPTDTQYF.

This rearrangement joins TRBV7-9 to TRBJ1-1; TRBD1 might be the D (5 bases). This CDR3 contains 15 residues. CDR1 SEHNR and CDR2 FQNEAQ come from the germline V gene (reference sequence). V was shortened by 2 bases and J by 1 base, with 11 bases between the two germline ends. The CDR3 is CASSLRLGGNTEAFF. The CDR3 DNA sequence: TGTGCCAGCAGCTTAAGGTTGGGGGGGAACACTGAAGCTTTCTTT.

The gene calls are TRBV7-9 and TRBJ2-7; a possible D gene is TRBD1 (6 bases). The V gene lost 5 bases and the J gene lost 3 bases, with 14 bases spanning the gap. CDR3 length: 14 residues. Per germline, CDR1 SEHNR and CDR2 FQNEAQ (reference sequence). The CDR3 DNA follows: TGTGCCAGCAGCCTCCGTCGAGGGGGCTACGAGCAGTACTTC. Amino acids: CASSLRRGGYEQYF. The full variable domain, in which reference TRBV7-9 and TRBJ2-7 provide the parts outside the CDR3, is DTGVSQNPRHKITKRGQNVTFRCDPISEHNRLYWYRQTLGQGPEFLTYFQNEAQLEKSRLLSDRFSAERPKGSFSTLEIQRTEQGDSAMYLCASSLRRGGYEQYFGPGTRLTVT.

CDR3 loop: CASSYSILRGVYEQYF. CDR3 in DNA: TGTGCCAGCAGTTACTCGATCCTCCGGGGGGTGTACGAGCAGTACTTC. This sequence joins TRBV6-5 and TRBJ2-7; TRBD2 agrees at 7 bases. With V trimmed by 0 bases and J by 4 bases, 9 bases remained unmatched. This CDR3 comprises 16 residues. CDR1 is MNHEY and CDR2 is SVGAGI in the germline V gene.

In its sample, this clone was seen a few times. The chain employs TRBV2 and TRBJ1-5; the D gene is possibly TRBD1 (5 bases). Germline V CDR1 and CDR2: SNHLY, FYNNEI. The CDR3 length is 13 residues. Trimming removed 4 bases from V and 9 bases from J, with 13 bases in between. The CDR3 DNA follows: TGTGCCAGCAGTGTGCAGGGCCAGGGGCCCCAGCATTTT. This sequence encodes CASSVQGQGPQHF.

The V call is TRBV18, the J call TRBJ2-7; TRBD1 might be the D (6 bases). V gave up 4 bases and J gave up 3 bases, with 13 bases separating them. This CDR3 comprises 14 residues. The germline V gene has CDR1 KGHSH and CDR2 LQKENI. In nucleotides, the CDR3 is TGTGCCAGCTCACGTGGGACAATGGACTACGAGCAGTACTTC. It codes for CASSRGTMDYEQYF.

The CDR3 spells CASSRTGGTEAFF. CDR3 nucleotides: TGTGCCAGCTCACGAACAGGGGGCACTGAAGCTTTCTTT. This chain links TRBV18 with TRBJ1-1; 8 bases are a match to TRBD1. The CDR3 is made up of 13 amino acids. In germline, CDR1 is KGHSH, CDR2 LQKENI. J gave up 4 bases and V 4 bases, and 2 bases lay outside the gene matches.

The V and J genes are TRBV19 and TRBJ1-2; TRBD1 matches 7 bases. Per the germline V gene, CDR1 is LNHDA and CDR2 is SQIVND (reference sequence). V was pared by 10 bases and J by 3 bases, with 8 bases of the junction left unmatched. The CDR3 has 13 residues. Written as DNA, the CDR3 is TGTGCCACTATTGGGGGGACAGACTATGGCTACACCTTC. Its protein product is CATIGGTDYGYTF. Full variable domain (remainder filled in from reference TRBV19 and TRBJ1-2): DGGITQSPKYLFRKEGQNVTLSCEQNLNHDAMYWYRQDPGQGLRLIYYSQIVNDFQKGDIAEGYSVSREKKESFPLTVTSAQKNPTAFYLCATIGGTDYGYTFGSGTRLTVV.